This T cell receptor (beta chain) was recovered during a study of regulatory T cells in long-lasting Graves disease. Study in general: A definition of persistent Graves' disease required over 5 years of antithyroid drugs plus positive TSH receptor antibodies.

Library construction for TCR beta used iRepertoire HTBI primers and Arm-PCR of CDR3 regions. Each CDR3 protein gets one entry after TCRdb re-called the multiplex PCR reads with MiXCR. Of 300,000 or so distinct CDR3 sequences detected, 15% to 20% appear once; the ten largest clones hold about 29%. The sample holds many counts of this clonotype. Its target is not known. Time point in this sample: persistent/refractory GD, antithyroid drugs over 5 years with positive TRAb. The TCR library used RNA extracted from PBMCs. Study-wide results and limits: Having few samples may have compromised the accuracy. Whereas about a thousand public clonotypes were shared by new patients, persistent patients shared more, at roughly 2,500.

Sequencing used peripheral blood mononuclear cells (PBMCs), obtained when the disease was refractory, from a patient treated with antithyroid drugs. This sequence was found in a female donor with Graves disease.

The DNA of the CDR3 is TGCAGTGCGCTTACAGGGAATGACTATGGCTACACCTTC. Translating it yields CSALTGNDYGYTF. The chain couples TRBV20-1 to TRBJ1-2; weak D call: TRBD1 (6 bases). Germline CDR1 DFQATT, CDR2 SNEGSKA (reference sequence). V was clipped by 6 bases and J by 3 bases, with 14 bases between them. This CDR3 comprises 13 residues.